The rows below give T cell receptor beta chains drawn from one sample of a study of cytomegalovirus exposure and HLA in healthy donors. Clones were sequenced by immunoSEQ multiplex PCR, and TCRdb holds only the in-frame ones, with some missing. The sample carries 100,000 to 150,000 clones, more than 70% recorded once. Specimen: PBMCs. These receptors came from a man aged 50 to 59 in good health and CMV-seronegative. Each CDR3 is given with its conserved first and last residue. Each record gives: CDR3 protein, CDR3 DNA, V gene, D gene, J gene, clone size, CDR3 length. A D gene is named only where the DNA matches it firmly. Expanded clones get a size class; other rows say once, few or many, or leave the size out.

CAIRGTSGRAYEQYF TGTGCCATCAGGGGGACTAGCGGGAGGGCCTACGAGCAGTACTTC TRBV10-3 TRBD2 TRBJ2-7 once 15
CASSLPSLDEQFF TGTGCCAGCAGTTTACCGAGTTTAGATGAGCAGTTCTTC TRBV28 . TRBJ2-1 . 13
CASRNTVTEAFF TGTGCCAGCAGGAATACAGTCACTGAAGCTTTCTTT TRBV2 . TRBJ1-1 . 12
CASTSAHRDYTYEQYF TGTGCCAGCACCTCGGCTCACAGGGACTATACCTACGAGCAGTACTTC TRBV7-9 . TRBJ2-7 . 16
CASSQSTSGSSLDTQYF TGTGCCAGCAGCCAAAGTACTAGCGGGAGTTCATTAGATACGCAGTATTTT TRBV4-2 TRBD2 TRBJ2-3 . 17
CACTNGEDNEQFF TGTGCCTGTACGAACGGGGAGGACAATGAGCAGTTCTTC TRBV6-4 . TRBJ2-1 . 13
CASSLQRQRLAKNIQYF TGTGCCAGCAGCCTCCAACGGCAGAGACTAGCCAAAAACATTCAGTACTTC TRBV5-6 . TRBJ2-4 . 17
CASTSAGFYNEQFF TGTGCCAGCACCTCAGCGGGTTTCTACAATGAGCAGTTCTTC TRBV11-2 . TRBJ2-1 . 14
CASSRWTGSEVGEQFF TGTGCCAGCAGCAGATGGACAGGGTCGGAAGTAGGGGAGCAGTTCTTC TRBV9 TRBD1 TRBJ2-1 . 16
CASSLTQGNSPLHF TGTGCCAGCAGCTTGACACAGGGTAATTCACCCCTCCACTTT TRBV5-4 . TRBJ1-6 . 14
CASSAAGVGYTF TGTGCCAGCAGTGCGGCAGGGGTTGGGTACACCTTC TRBV2 . TRBJ1-2 . 12
CASAGGGGGQETQYF TGTGCTAGTGCCGGAGGCGGGGGGGGCCAAGAGACCCAGTACTTC TRBV12-5 TRBD2 TRBJ2-5 few 15
CASSAQGLYEQYF TGTGCCAGCAGCGCGCAGGGGTTGTACGAGCAGTACTTC TRBV11-2 . TRBJ2-7 . 13
CASSETRSIQETQYF TGTGCCAGCAGTGAAACGAGAAGCATCCAAGAGACCCAGTACTTC TRBV6-1 . TRBJ2-5 . 15
CSAREGDEQYF TGCAGTGCTCGGGAGGGAGACGAGCAGTACTTC TRBV20-1 TRBD2 TRBJ2-7 . 11
CASSPRGSPRNEQFF TGTGCCAGCAGCCCCCGGGGGTCACCGAGGAATGAGCAGTTCTTC TRBV11-3 . TRBJ2-1 . 15
CASSLGQGNGYTF TGCGCCAGCAGCCTAGGCCAGGGAAACGGCTACACCTTC TRBV5-1 . TRBJ1-2 . 13
CASTETYEQYF TGTGCCAGCACCGAGACCTACGAGCAGTACTTC TRBV5-5 . TRBJ2-7 once 11
CASSSGVFGNQPQHF TGTGCCAGCAGCTCAGGGGTTTTTGGCAATCAGCCCCAGCATTTT TRBV2 . TRBJ1-5 . 15
CASSLGGPKAFF TGTGCCAGCAGCTTAGGGGGCCCGAAAGCTTTCTTT TRBV11-1 . TRBJ1-1 . 12
CASSLVGGSNLNEQFF TGTGCCAGCAGCTTAGTGGGGGGTTCCAATCTCAATGAGCAGTTCTTC TRBV7-2 . TRBJ2-1 . 16
CASSHRSERETQYF TGTGCCAGCAGCCATCGTAGCGAGAGAGAGACCCAGTACTTC TRBV5-4 . TRBJ2-5 . 14
CASSLAPLQETQYF TGTGCCAGCAGCTTGGCCCCCCTACAAGAGACCCAGTACTTC TRBV5-8 . TRBJ2-5 . 14
CASSLPIWGTSGRSGTYEQYF TGTGCCAGCAGCTTGCCTATTTGGGGGACTAGCGGGAGGAGCGGCACCTACGAGCAGTACTTC TRBV7-8 TRBD2 TRBJ2-7 . 21
CASSLDSGCEAFF TGCGCCAGCAGCTTGGATTCGGGGTGTGAAGCTTTCTTT TRBV5-1 . TRBJ1-1 once 13
CAWGADWGDSPLHF TGTGCCTGGGGTGCTGACTGGGGGGATTCACCCCTCCACTTT TRBV30 . TRBJ1-6 once 14
CASSMNRGAVTDTQYF TGTGCCAGTAGTATGAACCGGGGGGCCGTCACAGATACGCAGTATTTT TRBV19 . TRBJ2-3 . 16
CASSIPSAVGTGELFF TGTGCCAGTAGTATACCCTCGGCGGTTGGTACCGGGGAGCTGTTTTTT TRBV19 . TRBJ2-2 . 16
CARSWDRSTSLETQYF TGTGCCAGAAGCTGGGATCGTAGCACTAGCCTAGAGACCCAGTACTTC TRBV5-3 . TRBJ2-5 . 16
CASSVLFGTGGNGTEAFF TGTGCCAGCAGCGTCCTTTTCGGGACAGGGGGCAATGGTACTGAAGCTTTCTTT TRBV7-3 TRBD1 TRBJ1-1 . 18
CASSLWSEGRSIQYF TGTGCCAGCAGTTTATGGAGCGAAGGGAGAAGCATTCAGTACTTC TRBV28 . TRBJ2-4 . 15
CASSIVGVNEQYF TGTGCCAGTAGTATAGTAGGGGTAAACGAGCAGTACTTC TRBV19 . TRBJ2-7 few 13
CASSLAGTGADTQYF TGCGCCAGCAGCTTGGCCGGGACAGGGGCAGATACGCAGTATTTT TRBV5-1 TRBD1 TRBJ2-3 once 15
CAIRDRVTDTQYF TGTGCCATCCGGGACAGGGTCACAGATACGCAGTATTTT TRBV19 TRBD1 TRBJ2-3 . 13
CASSYSTDRYGYTF TGTGCCAGCAGTTACTCGACTGACAGGTATGGCTACACCTTC TRBV6-5 . TRBJ1-2 . 14
CASTRTGQGEQYF TGTGCCAGTACCCGAACCGGACAGGGCGAGCAGTACTTC TRBV19 TRBD1 TRBJ2-7 few 13
CATSTPTTKAFF TGTGCCACCAGCACCCCGACAACAAAAGCTTTCTTT TRBV15 . TRBJ1-1 . 12
CASSVGTGGEAFF TGTGCCAGCAGCGTAGGTACAGGGGGAGAAGCTTTCTTT TRBV9 TRBD1 TRBJ1-1 once 13
CAWSPTYNSPLHF TGTGCCTGGAGTCCTACTTATAATTCACCCCTCCACTTT TRBV30 . TRBJ1-6 . 13
CASSRQDSYEQYF TGTGCCAGCAGTCGCCAGGATTCCTACGAGCAGTACTTC TRBV27 . TRBJ2-7 . 13
CASSPHRVVQETQYF TGTGCCAGCAGCCCCCACCGGGTGGTCCAAGAGACCCAGTACTTC TRBV7-8 . TRBJ2-5 . 15
CASSLEPGGQPQHF TGTGCCAGCAGTTTGGAACCAGGTGGTCAGCCCCAGCATTTT TRBV28 . TRBJ1-5 . 14
CASSWGGETDTQYF TGTGCCAGCAGTTGGGGCGGGGAAACAGATACGCAGTATTTT TRBV28 . TRBJ2-3 . 14
CASSSRLAGATGELFF TGTGCCAGCAGCTCCCGGCTAGCGGGAGCAACCGGGGAGCTGTTTTTT TRBV11-3 TRBD2 TRBJ2-2 . 16
CASSLFERASYEQYF TGCGCCAGCAGCTTGTTTGAGCGGGCCTCCTACGAGCAGTACTTC TRBV5-1 . TRBJ2-7 . 15
CASSSTSGGRETQYF TGTGCCAGCAGCTCGACTAGCGGGGGCCGGGAGACCCAGTACTTC TRBV11-2 TRBD2 TRBJ2-5 few 15
CASSTTGQSATDTQYF TGTGCCAGCAGTACTACCGGACAGAGCGCCACAGATACGCAGTATTTT TRBV28 . TRBJ2-3 . 16
CASRFRETYEQYF TGTGCCAGCAGGTTTCGGGAAACCTACGAGCAGTACTTC TRBV6-5 . TRBJ2-7 . 13
CASSAAGFSETQYF TGTGCCAGCAGCGCAGCCGGGTTCTCAGAGACCCAGTACTTC TRBV7-2 . TRBJ2-5 . 14
CASSPEFSGANVLTF TGTGCCAGCAGCCCCGAGTTCTCTGGGGCCAACGTCCTGACTTTC TRBV7-2 . TRBJ2-6 . 15
CASSRGRGLPQPQHF TGTGCCAGTAGTCGAGGGAGGGGACTCCCTCAGCCCCAGCATTTT TRBV19 . TRBJ1-5 . 15
CASSDWRGIQETQYF TGTGCCAGCAGTGATTGGCGGGGGATCCAAGAGACCCAGTACTTC TRBV6-1 TRBD2 TRBJ2-5 . 15
CASSRGGGDQPQHF TGTGCCAGCTCCCGAGGGGGTGGAGATCAGCCCCAGCATTTT TRBV18 . TRBJ1-5 . 14